These 31 T cell receptor beta chains originate from one sample sequenced in a study of beta chain features in type 1 diabetes. cDNA synthesis used the whole RNA isolate, giving expressed TCRB sequences. Some clones are missing from TCRdb's copy, which holds only in-frame ones; the method was immunoSEQ multiplex PCR. The sample consists of over 500,000 clones, around 15% of them appearing once. Sequencing was done on a sample of naive CD4+ T cells from blood. Source of these receptors: a man younger than 35 in good health.

The rearrangement links TRBV18 to TRBJ2-7; possibly TRBD2 for D (6 bases). This CDR3 region has 14 residues. Germline V lookup: CDR1 KGHSH, CDR2 LQKENI. V gave up 0 bases and J gave up 7 bases, with 13 bases separating them. The CDR3: CASSPPPVGGEQYF. For the CDR3, the DNA is TGTGCCAGCTCACCACCGCCCGTCGGAGGGGAGCAGTACTTC.

V is TRBV2 and J is TRBJ2-7; 11 bases line up with TRBD1. J was trimmed by 6 bases and V by 9 bases; bases with no gene match: 13. The CDR3 length is 15 residues. CDR1 is SNHLY, CDR2 FYNNEI, per germline. For the CDR3, the DNA is TGTGCCAGTGGTTCCTCGGGACAGGGGGTCGCCGAGCAGTACTTC. Translated, it gives CASGSSGQGVAEQYF.

A few counts support this clone. J is TRBJ2-7 and V is TRBV15, with 7 bases matching TRBD1. J was trimmed by 4 bases and V by 1 base; bases with no gene match: 10. CDR3 length equals 16 residues. Germline-derived CDR1 and CDR2 are LNHNV and YYDKDF (reference sequence). This CDR3 is CATSRAPTGAAYEQYF. The DNA for the CDR3 is TGTGCCACCAGCAGAGCCCCCACAGGGGCGGCATACGAGCAGTACTTC.

This rearrangement joins TRBV29-1 to TRBJ2-4, with D tentatively TRBD1 or TRBD2 (5 bases each). There are 14 residues in the CDR3. The germline gives CDR1 SQVTM, CDR2 ANQGSEA. V gave up 6 bases and J gave up 0 bases, with 12 bases separating them. For the CDR3, the DNA is TGCAGCGTGAGGGGTCGGGTAGCCAAAAACATTCAGTACTTC. Translating it yields CSVRGRVAKNIQYF.

Turning to this clone: Relative to the germline gene, one junction end is altered; a read error may explain this. J is TRBJ1-1 and V is TRBV18; no definite D call. This CDR3 has 14 residues. Germline V gene sequence: CDR1 KGHSH, CDR2 LQKENI. This CDR3 is CASSPLDTGLPRIF. The CDR3, as DNA: TGTGCCAGCTCACCACTAGACACTGGCCTTCCCAGGATCTTT.

In its sample, this clone was seen a few times. V and J are TRBV9 and TRBJ1-2; D gene ambiguous. V lost 4 bases and J lost 0, with 7 bases in between. CDR1 is SGDLS and CDR2 is YYNGEE in the germline V gene. The CDR3 is made up of 13 amino acids. The CDR3 loop reads CASSPPSNYGYTF. CDR3 DNA: TGTGCCAGCAGCCCCCCTTCTAACTATGGCTACACCTTC.

This clone was recorded a few times. The rearrangement uses TRBV4-1 and TRBJ1-5; 7 nucleotides line up with TRBD1. V was clipped by 0 bases and J by 5 bases; unmatched bases: 4. The CDR3 consists of 15 residues. CDR1 is MGHRA and CDR2 is YSYEKL in the germline V gene. The CDR3 DNA reads as TGCGCCAGCAGCCAAGAAGGACAGGCGGATCAGCCCCAGCATTTT. Its translation is CASSQEGQADQPQHF.

This chain connects TRBV5-6 to TRBJ2-7, with 7 positions matching TRBD1. Trimming took 3 bases from V and 0 from J; bases not matched to a gene: 6. The CDR3 runs to 15 residues. The germline CDR1 and CDR2 sequences are SGHDT and YYEEEE. The CDR3 nucleotides are TGTGCCAGCAGCTGGACGGGACAGAGCTCCTACGAGCAGTACTTC. Translating gives CASSWTGQSSYEQYF.

This clone was seen a few times. This chain joins TRBV18 and TRBJ2-7; 7 nucleotides match TRBD2. The CDR3 is made up of 13 amino acids. Germline V lookup: CDR1 KGHSH, CDR2 LQKENI. After removal of 7 bases from V and 1 base from J, the junction contained 4 bases not matched to a gene. This CDR3 is CASLGGGSYEQYF. In DNA, the CDR3 is TGTGCCAGCTTAGGCGGGGGTTCCTACGAGCAGTACTTC.

The sample holds a few counts of this clone. The rearrangement links TRBV7-9 to TRBJ1-2, with D unclear. Germline V gene sequence: CDR1 SEHNR, CDR2 FQNEAQ (reference sequence). Trimming took 1 base from V and 1 from J, leaving 7 bases between them. CDR3 length: 14 residues. CDR3 sequence (DNA): TGTGCCAGCAGCTTAGTACTGGATAACTATGGCTACACCTTC. It encodes CASSLVLDNYGYTF. The whole variable domain, remainder taken from reference TRBV7-9 and TRBJ1-2, is DTGVSQNPRHKITKRGQNVTFRCDPISEHNRLYWYRQTLGQGPEFLTYFQNEAQLEKSRLLSDRFSAERPKGSFSTLEIQRTEQGDSAMYLCASSLVLDNYGYTFGSGTRLTVV.

This clone was seen more than once but under ten times. The genes are TRBV7-3 and TRBJ2-1, with 7 bases lining up with TRBD2. The CDR3 runs to 14 residues. Germline values: CDR1 SGHTA, CDR2 FQGTGA. Losses at the gene ends were 4 bases for V and 6 bases for J; bases not matched to a gene: 6. CDR3 residues: CASSSLGGVNEQFF. The CDR3 bases are TGTGCCAGCAGCTCCCTGGGAGGGGTCAATGAGCAGTTCTTC.

The chain employs TRBV11-2 and TRBJ2-1; D is possibly TRBD2 (6 bases). V shed 6 bases and J shed 8 bases, with 29 bases lying between them. The CDR3 is 18 amino acids. Germline CDR1 SGHAT, CDR2 FQNNGV. The CDR3 here is CASRPLARGKVIVDEQFF. The CDR3 DNA follows: TGTGCCAGCAGGCCCCTGGCGCGGGGAAAGGTGATAGTCGATGAGCAGTTCTTC.

The sample holds a few counts of this clone. The chain has TRBV5-4 and TRBJ2-5; 10 nucleotides align to TRBD2. The CDR3 runs to 15 residues. Germline V CDR1 and CDR2: SGHNT, YYREEE (reference sequence). Germline trimming cut 6 bases from V and 2 bases from J; bases unmatched to any gene: 7. CDR3 in amino acids: CASTPQRGGQETQYF. The DNA for the CDR3 is TGTGCCAGCACCCCACAGCGGGGGGGACAAGAGACCCAGTACTTC.

In this sample, this clone turned up a few times. This rearrangement joins TRBV6-4 to TRBJ2-1, with 9 bases identical to TRBD2. The V and J ends lost 0 bases and 8 bases, in that order; junction bases with no gene match: 5. This CDR3 has 15 amino acids. The V gene's germline CDR1 is MRHNA and CDR2 SNTAGT. Written as DNA, the CDR3 is TGTGCCAGCAGTGACTCCCGCGGGAGGGGAGATGAGCAGTTCTTC. This gives the protein CASSDSRGRGDEQFF.

The V call is TRBV19, the J call TRBJ2-3, with TRBD1 matching over 7 bases. This CDR3 comprises 17 residues. Germline V lookup: CDR1 LNHDA, CDR2 SQIVND (reference sequence). The V gene end was trimmed by 3 bases and the J gene end by 6 bases; junction bases not matched to a gene: 15. The CDR3 DNA is TGTGCCAGTAGTATCTTCCCACAGGGGACCTCCCACGATACGCAGTATTTT. Amino acid sequence: CASSIFPQGTSHDTQYF.

Only a few counts were recorded for this clone. The chain employs TRBV14 and TRBJ2-1; D unclear. CDR1 SGHDN and CDR2 FVKESK come from the germline V gene. This CDR3 is built from 14 residues. The V gene lost 1 base and the J gene lost 12 bases, with 16 bases spanning the gap. The CDR3 spells CASSQVSLLWWQFF. In DNA form, the CDR3 reads TGTGCCAGCAGCCAAGTGTCCTTGTTATGGTGGCAGTTCTTC.

Of note for this clone: Other DNA sequences in this sample translate to the same CDR3. This chain links TRBV7-2 with TRBJ1-2; the match to TRBD1 covers 10 bases. This CDR3 has 15 amino acids. Germline assignment: CDR1 SGHTA and CDR2 FQGNSA. Trimming cost V 2 bases and J 4 bases; bases outside gene matches: 4. The CDR3 DNA is TGTGCCAGCAGCTTAAGGGACAGGGGACCCTATGGCTACACCTTC. Translated, it gives CASSLRDRGPYGYTF.

This clone was seen only a few times. The genes are TRBV7-3 and TRBJ1-4; perhaps TRBD1 as D (5 bases). In germline, CDR1 is SGHTA, CDR2 FQGTGA. Trimming removed 6 bases from V and 3 bases from J, with 8 bases in between. This CDR3 comprises 13 residues. Written as DNA, the CDR3 is TGTGCCAGCAGGAAGGGACCTAATGAAAAACTGTTTTTT. Encoded protein: CASRKGPNEKLFF.

This clone was seen a handful of times. The chain recombines TRBV6-6 with TRBJ2-6; D gene uncertain. V dropped 6 bases and J dropped 13 bases, with 10 bases sitting between them. CDR1 and CDR2 from the germline V gene are MNHNY and SVGAGI (reference sequence). The CDR3 totals 11 residues. DNA for the CDR3: TGTGCCAGCAGAACTTCTAGAGTCCTGACTTTC. Residues: CASRTSRVLTF.

This clone was observed a handful of times. V usage is TRBV4-3 and J usage is TRBJ2-7; TRBD1 matches at 9 bases. The junction had 7 bases not matched to a gene; V was cut back by 5 bases and J by 5 bases. The CDR3 contains 14 residues. The germline CDR1 and CDR2 sequences are LGHNA and YSLEER. The CDR3 DNA is TGCGCCAGCAGCACTCAGGGGACAGGGAACGAGCAGTACTTC. This gives the protein CASSTQGTGNEQYF.

This clone was found a few times. The chain has TRBV6-5 and TRBJ1-1; possibly TRBD1 for D (5 bases). Germline-derived CDR1 and CDR2 are MNHEY and SVGAGI. Trimming removed 4 bases from V and 7 bases from J, with 10 bases in between. The CDR3 is 12 residues long. The CDR3 spells CASSSQTDEAFF. For the CDR3, the DNA is TGTGCCAGCAGTTCCCAGACAGATGAAGCTTTCTTT.

The chain carries TRBV2 and TRBJ2-7; 7 positions match TRBD2. Germline CDR1 is SNHLY and CDR2 is FYNNEI. This CDR3 has 14 amino acids. Trimming cost V 4 bases and J 6 bases; bases outside gene matches: 9. The CDR3 DNA reads as TGTGCCAGCAGTGCCACTAGCGCTTACCTCGAGCAGTACTTC. Residues: CASSATSAYLEQYF.

The V call is TRBV30, the J call TRBJ2-3; 7 bases are shared with TRBD2. V was pared by 8 bases and J by 2 bases, with 10 bases of the junction left unmatched. The CDR3 spans 14 residues. The germline V gene has CDR1 GTSNPN and CDR2 SVGIG (reference sequence). CDR3 bases: TGTGCCGTAAACAGCGGGGTGATCACAGATACGCAGTATTTT. Translated: CAVNSGVITDTQYF.

The chain carries TRBV7-3 and TRBJ2-3, with 8 bases lining up with TRBD2. Looked up from germline, CDR1 is SGHTA and CDR2 is FQGTGA. V lost 6 bases and J lost 3; bases outside the gene matches: 8. The CDR3 loop spans 15 amino acids. CDR3 nucleotides: TGTGCCAGCAGTCCGCCGGGACTAGGTACAGATACGCAGTATTTT. Amino acids: CASSPPGLGTDTQYF.

In its sample, this clone was seen a few times. The chain links TRBV7-9 to TRBJ1-4; D gene unclear. Germline CDR1 SEHNR, CDR2 FQNEAQ (reference sequence). This CDR3 spans 15 amino acids. The V end lost 2 bases, the J end lost 10 bases, and 17 bases lay between the germline ends. The CDR3 spells CASSLNAEGFAKLFF. The CDR3 DNA reads TGTGCCAGCAGCTTAAACGCCGAGGGTTTCGCAAAACTGTTTTTT.

This clone was seen only a few times. CDR3 region: CASSLLGGLYNEQFF. In DNA form, the CDR3 reads TGTGCCAGCAGCTTATTGGGGGGGCTTTACAATGAGCAGTTCTTC. The rearrangement joins TRBV11-2 to TRBJ2-1; TRBD2 is a possible D gene (7 bases). V lost 2 bases and J lost 4, with 12 bases in between. The CDR3 consists of 15 residues. Germline CDR1 and CDR2: SGHAT and FQNNGV. Full variable domain (outside the CDR3, taken from reference TRBV11-2 and TRBJ2-1): EAGVAQSPRYKIIEKRQSVAFWCNPISGHATLYWYQQILGQGPKLLIQFQNNGVVDDSQLPKDRFSAERLKGVDSTLKIQPAKLEDSAVYLCASSLLGGLYNEQFFGPGTRLTVL.

This chain connects TRBV4-3 to TRBJ2-3; the match to TRBD1 covers 8 bases. The V and J ends lost 4 bases and 4 bases, in that order; junction bases with no gene match: 4. This CDR3 is 14 amino acids long. Per the germline V gene, CDR1 is LGHNA and CDR2 is YSLEER. This chain's CDR3 is CASSLRTGPDTQYF. For the CDR3, the DNA is TGCGCCAGCAGCCTCCGGACAGGGCCAGATACGCAGTATTTT.

This clone was observed a few times. As DNA, the CDR3 is TGTGCCAGCAGTGGTCGGTCTGGGAGTGTGGTCTATGGCTACACCTTC. This gives the protein CASSGRSGSVVYGYTF. The chain couples TRBV25-1 to TRBJ1-2; no firm D call. Trimming left V 4 bases short and J 4 bases short, with 19 bases between. This CDR3 contains 16 residues. Germline CDR1 is MGHDK and CDR2 is SYGVNS.

The V and J genes are TRBV10-3 and TRBJ2-1; TRBD2 matches 7 bases. J lost 8 bases, V lost 5 bases, and 6 bases had no gene match. Germline assignment: CDR1 ENHRY and CDR2 SYGVKD. The CDR3 covers 13 residues. CDR3 coding DNA: TGTGCCATCAGTCCGACTAGCTCCCATGAGCAGTTCTTC. Amino acid sequence: CAISPTSSHEQFF.

V and J are TRBV27 and TRBJ1-2; a weak D match, TRBD1 (5 bases). CDR1 is MNHEY and CDR2 is SMNVEV in the germline V gene (reference sequence). V was trimmed by 1 base and J by 8 bases, leaving 26 bases between them. CDR3 length: 18 residues. The CDR3 reads CASSLLVQGTASERGYTF. The CDR3 DNA reads TGTGCCAGCAGTTTATTAGTTCAAGGGACCGCCTCTGAACGGGGCTACACCTTC.

This chain links TRBV4-3 with TRBJ1-2, with 12 bases matching TRBD1. The V and J ends lost 2 bases and 8 bases, in that order; junction bases with no gene match: 6. The CDR3 spans 15 residues. The V gene's germline CDR1 is LGHNA and CDR2 YSLEER. In DNA, the CDR3 is TGCGCCAGCAGCCAAAGGGACAGGGGGCGATACGGCTACACCTTC. Protein product: CASSQRDRGRYGYTF.